The clone carrying this T cell receptor beta chain has just a few counts. What it binds is unknown. The source of the sample is a study of blood T cells in healthy people across ages. Regarding the study as a whole: Naive CD4+ cell counts and diversity both ran higher in long-lived than in aged donors.

For the second PCR, which ran for 7 to 11 cycles, a sample-barcoded 5' primer and a J-beta primer mix were used. TCRdb called the 5' RACE reads again in MiXCR, with one record for every CDR3 protein. This table holds more than 900,000 distinct CDR3 sequences, 29% found once. This CDR3 has 16 residues. V lost 1 base and J lost 7, with 17 bases in between. The germline CDR1 and CDR2 sequences are MGHRA and YSYEKL. The study drew donors from healthy Caucasian individuals in Russia aged roughly 6 to 100. These data were also reused for a study on T cells of mothers and their children. That source reports: All donors were healthy and Caucasian; they were a few mothers and their six children. Mothers gave over 8.5 million TCR beta CDR3 reads each, and children 2.5 million to 3.5 million each.

The sequence came from a woman in her thirties or forties in good health. Sequencing was done on a sample of blood. The chain has TRBV4-1 and TRBJ2-1; D unresolved. CDR3 in DNA: TGCGCCAGCAGCCAAGGGGTACAGTTGTTCGAAAATGAGCAGTTCTTC. Its protein is CASSQGVQLFENEQFF.